The clone carrying this TCR beta chain came up many times. This specimen comes from a study of Graves' ophthalmopathy and Graves' hyperthyroidism. The CDR3 covers 16 residues. Germline CDR1 MNHNS, CDR2 SASEGT. The ends were cut back, 1 base at V and 1 base at J, with 13 bases in the middle. Scientists amplified the TCR beta CDR3 regions from RNA transcripts. The workflow started with a first-round RT-PCR run with HTBI primers and then moved on to a second-round multiplex PCR. One entry per CDR3 protein, called by TCRdb with MiXCR from the multiplex PCR reads. The data show roughly 420,000 distinct CDR3 sequences, under 25% seen once.

This sequence joins TRBV6-1 and TRBJ1-1; D not certain. The receptor comes from a woman aged 18-29 years with stable Graves' hyperthyroidism. Source material: peripheral blood. CDR3: CASSEELIRGNTEAFF. Here the CDR3 DNA reads TGTGCCAGCAGTGAAGAATTAATTCGTGGGAACACTGAAGCTTTCTTT.